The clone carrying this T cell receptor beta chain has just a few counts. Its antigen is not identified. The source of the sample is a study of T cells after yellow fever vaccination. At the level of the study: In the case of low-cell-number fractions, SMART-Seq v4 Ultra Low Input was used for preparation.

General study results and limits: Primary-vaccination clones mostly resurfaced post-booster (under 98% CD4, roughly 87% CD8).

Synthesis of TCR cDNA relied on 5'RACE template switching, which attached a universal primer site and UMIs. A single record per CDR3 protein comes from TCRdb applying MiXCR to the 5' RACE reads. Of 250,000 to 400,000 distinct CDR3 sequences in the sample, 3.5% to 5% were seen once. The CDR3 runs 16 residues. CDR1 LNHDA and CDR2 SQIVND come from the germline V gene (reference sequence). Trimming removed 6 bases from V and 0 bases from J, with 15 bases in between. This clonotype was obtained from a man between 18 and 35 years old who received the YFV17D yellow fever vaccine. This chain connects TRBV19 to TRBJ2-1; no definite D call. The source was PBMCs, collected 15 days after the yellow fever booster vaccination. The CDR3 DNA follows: TGTGCCAGTAGAGGATCCGGGTTTCGCTCCTACAATGAGCAGTTCTTC. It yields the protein CASRGSGFRSYNEQFF. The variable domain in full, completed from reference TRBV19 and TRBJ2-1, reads DGGITQSPKYLFRKEGQNVTLSCEQNLNHDAMYWYRQDPGQGLRLIYYSQIVNDFQKGDIAEGYSVSREKKESFPLTVTSAQKNPTAFYLCASRGSGFRSYNEQFFGPGTRLTVL.